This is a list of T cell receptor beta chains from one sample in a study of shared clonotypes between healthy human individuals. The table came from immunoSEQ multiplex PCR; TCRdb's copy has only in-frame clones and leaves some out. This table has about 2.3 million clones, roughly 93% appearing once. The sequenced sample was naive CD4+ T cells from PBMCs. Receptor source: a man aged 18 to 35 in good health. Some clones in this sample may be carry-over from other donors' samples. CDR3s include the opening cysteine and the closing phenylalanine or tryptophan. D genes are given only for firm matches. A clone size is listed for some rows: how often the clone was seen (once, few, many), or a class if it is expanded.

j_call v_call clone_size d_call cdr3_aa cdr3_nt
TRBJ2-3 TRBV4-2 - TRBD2 CASSLRPGTSGRGRGDTQYF TGTGCCAGCAGCCTCCGGCCAGGGACTAGCGGGAGGGGGCGGGGAGATACGCAGTATTTT
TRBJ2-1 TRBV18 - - CASSPITGYNEQFF TGTGCCAGCTCACCCATTACAGGTTACAATGAGCAGTTCTTC
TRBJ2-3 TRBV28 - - CASSLVKEGPYF TGTGCCAGCAGTTTAGTTAAGGAAGGGCCATATTTT
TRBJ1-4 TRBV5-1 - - CASSDSGTTGEKLFF TGCGCCAGCAGCGACTCCGGGACAACGGGTGAAAAACTGTTTTTT
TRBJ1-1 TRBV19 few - CARQRGITEAFF TGTGCCAGGCAGCGGGGGATCACTGAAGCTTTCTTT
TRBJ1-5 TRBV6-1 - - CASSEEGGQPQHF TGTGCCAGCAGTGAAGAGGGGGGACAGCCCCAGCATTTT
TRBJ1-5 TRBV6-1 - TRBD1 CASSEGTGTGYSNQPQHF TGTGCCAGCAGTGAAGGGACAGGGACGGGGTATAGCAATCAGCCCCAGCATTTT
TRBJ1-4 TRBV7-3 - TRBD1 CASSIGTGGNEKLFF TGTGCCAGCAGCATTGGGACAGGGGGTAATGAAAAACTGTTTTTT
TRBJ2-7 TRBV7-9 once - CASTDFLEQYF TGTGCCAGCACCGACTTCCTCGAGCAGTACTTC
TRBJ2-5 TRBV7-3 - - CASSPSRGETQYF TGTGCCAGCAGCCCCAGTCGCGGAGAGACCCAGTACTTC
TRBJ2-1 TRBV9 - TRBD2 CASSVGLAGGFYNEQFF TGTGCCAGCAGCGTGGGACTAGCGGGAGGGTTCTACAATGAGCAGTTCTTC
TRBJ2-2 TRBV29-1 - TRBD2 CSVHGGRNTGELFF TGCAGCGTCCATGGCGGGAGGAACACCGGGGAGCTGTTTTTT
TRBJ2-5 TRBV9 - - CASSVGERHGLTQYF TGTGCCAGCAGCGTAGGCGAGCGCCACGGCCTTACCCAGTACTTC
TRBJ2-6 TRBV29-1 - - CSVVIQRAWANVLTF TGCAGCGTTGTTATCCAGCGGGCCTGGGCCAACGTCCTGACTTTC
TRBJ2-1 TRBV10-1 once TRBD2 CASTARTSPYNEQFF TGCGCCAGCACTGCTCGGACTAGCCCCTACAATGAGCAGTTCTTC
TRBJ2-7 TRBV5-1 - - CASSFGSSGSPYEQYF TGCGCCAGCAGCTTTGGTTCGTCCGGGAGCCCCTACGAGCAGTACTTC
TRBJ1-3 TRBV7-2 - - CASSRSRSGNTIYF TGTGCCAGCAGCCGGTCGCGTTCTGGAAACACCATATATTTT
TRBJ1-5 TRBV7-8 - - CASSLALGGENQPQHF TGTGCCAGCAGCTTAGCGCTTGGGGGGGAAAATCAGCCCCAGCATTTT
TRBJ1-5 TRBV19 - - CASRGRITKAQHF TGTGCCAGTAGGGGAAGGATAACCAAGGCCCAGCATTTT
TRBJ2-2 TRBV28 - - CASTLIRTVNTGELFF TGTGCCAGCACCCTTATTCGGACAGTGAACACCGGGGAGCTGTTTTTT
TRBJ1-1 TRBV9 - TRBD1 CASSVGQGSTEAFF TGTGCCAGCAGCGTAGGACAGGGGAGCACTGAAGCTTTCTTT
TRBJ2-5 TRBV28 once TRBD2 CASSPGLAGERETQYF TGTGCCAGCAGCCCCGGACTAGCGGGAGAGCGGGAGACCCAGTACTTC
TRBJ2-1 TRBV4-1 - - CASSQDIGGGLYNEQFF TGCGCCAGCAGCCAAGATATCGGGGGAGGACTCTACAATGAGCAGTTCTTC
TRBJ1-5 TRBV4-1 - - CASSGEWRLNQPQHF TGCGCCAGCAGCGGGGAGTGGCGCCTCAATCAGCCCCAGCATTTT
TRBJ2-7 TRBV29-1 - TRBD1 CSVGTGDEQYF TGCAGCGTGGGGACAGGGGACGAGCAGTACTTC
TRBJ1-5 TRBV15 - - CATSRRRGNQPQHF TGTGCCACCAGCAGGCGGCGAGGGAATCAGCCCCAGCATTTT
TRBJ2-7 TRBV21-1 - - CASSNSIRSYEQYF TGTGCCAGCAGCAATTCTATCCGTTCCTACGAGCAGTACTTC
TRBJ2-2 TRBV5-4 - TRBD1 CASRSPTQGAQTGELFF TGTGCCAGCCGCAGTCCCACACAGGGGGCGCAAACCGGGGAGCTGTTTTTT
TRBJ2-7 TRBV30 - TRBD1 CASRAGGRSEQYF TGTGCAAGCCGGGCAGGGGGACGATCCGAGCAGTACTTC
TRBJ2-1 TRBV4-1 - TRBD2 CASSQGLAGGSVYEQFF TGCGCCAGCAGCCAAGGCCTAGCGGGAGGCTCAGTTTATGAGCAGTTCTTC
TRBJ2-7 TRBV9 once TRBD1 CASSVGSGGYEQYF TGTGCCAGCAGCGTAGGGTCAGGGGGCTACGAGCAGTACTTC
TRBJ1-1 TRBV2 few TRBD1 CASSEQGASTEAFF TGTGCCAGCAGTGAACAGGGGGCTAGCACTGAAGCTTTCTTT
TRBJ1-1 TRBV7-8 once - CASSLTDMNTEAFF TGTGCCAGCAGCTTAACAGACATGAACACTGAAGCTTTCTTT
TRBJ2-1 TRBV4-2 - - CASSQATGNSYNEQFF TGTGCCAGCAGCCAAGCAACGGGAAATTCCTACAATGAGCAGTTCTTC
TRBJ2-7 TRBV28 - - CASSLGQNPYEQYF TGTGCCAGCAGTTTAGGTCAAAACCCCTACGAGCAGTACTTC
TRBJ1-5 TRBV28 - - CASSVQLGSQPQHF TGTGCCAGCAGTGTACAATTGGGGAGTCAGCCCCAGCATTTT
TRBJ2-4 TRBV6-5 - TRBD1 CASSYSWTGENIQYF TGTGCCAGCAGTTACTCCTGGACAGGGGAAAACATTCAGTACTTC